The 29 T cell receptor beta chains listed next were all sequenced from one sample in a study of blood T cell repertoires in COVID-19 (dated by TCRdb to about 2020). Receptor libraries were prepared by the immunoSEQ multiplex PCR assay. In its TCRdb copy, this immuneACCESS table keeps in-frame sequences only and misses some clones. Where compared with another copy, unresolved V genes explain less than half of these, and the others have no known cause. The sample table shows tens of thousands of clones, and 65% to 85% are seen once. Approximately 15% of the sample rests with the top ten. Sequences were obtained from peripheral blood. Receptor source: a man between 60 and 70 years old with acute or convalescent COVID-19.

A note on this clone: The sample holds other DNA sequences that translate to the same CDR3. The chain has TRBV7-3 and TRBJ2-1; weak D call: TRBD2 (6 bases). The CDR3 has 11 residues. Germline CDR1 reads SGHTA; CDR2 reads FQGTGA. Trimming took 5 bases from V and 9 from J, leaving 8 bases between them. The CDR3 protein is CASSLGGEQFF. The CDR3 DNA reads TGTGCCAGCAGCCTGGGAGGTGAGCAGTTCTTC.

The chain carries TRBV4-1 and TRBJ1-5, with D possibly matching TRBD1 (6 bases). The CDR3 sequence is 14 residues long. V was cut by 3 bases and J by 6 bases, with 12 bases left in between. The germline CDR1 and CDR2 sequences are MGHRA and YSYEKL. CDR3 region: CASSHSGAIQPQHF. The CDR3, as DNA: TGCGCCAGCAGCCACTCAGGGGCAATTCAGCCCCAGCATTTT.

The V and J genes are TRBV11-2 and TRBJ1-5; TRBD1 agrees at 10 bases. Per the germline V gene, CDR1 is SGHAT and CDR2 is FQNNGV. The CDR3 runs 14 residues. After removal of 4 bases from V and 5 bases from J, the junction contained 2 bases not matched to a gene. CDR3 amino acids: CASSSDRGHQPQHF. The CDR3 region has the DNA TGTGCCAGCAGCTCCGACAGGGGGCATCAGCCCCAGCATTTT.

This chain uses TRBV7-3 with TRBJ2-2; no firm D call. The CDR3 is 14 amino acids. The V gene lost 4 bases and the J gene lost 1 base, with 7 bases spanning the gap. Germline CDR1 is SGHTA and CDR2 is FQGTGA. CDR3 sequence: CASSSQQNTGELFF. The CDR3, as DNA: TGTGCCAGCAGCTCCCAACAGAACACCGGGGAGCTGTTTTTT.

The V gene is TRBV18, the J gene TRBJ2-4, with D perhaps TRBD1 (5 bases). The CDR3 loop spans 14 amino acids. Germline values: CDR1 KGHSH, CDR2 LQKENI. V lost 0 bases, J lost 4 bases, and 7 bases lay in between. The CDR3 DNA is TGTGCCAGCTCACCACCTAACAGGAAAAACATTCAGTACTTC. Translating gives CASSPPNRKNIQYF.

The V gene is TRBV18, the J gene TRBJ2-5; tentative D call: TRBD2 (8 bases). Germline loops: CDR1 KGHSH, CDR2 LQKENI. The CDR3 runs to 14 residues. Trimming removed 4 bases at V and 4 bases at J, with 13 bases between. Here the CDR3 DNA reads TGTGCCAGCTCACAGACAGGGACTAGAGAGACCCAGTACTTC. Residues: CASSQTGTRETQYF.

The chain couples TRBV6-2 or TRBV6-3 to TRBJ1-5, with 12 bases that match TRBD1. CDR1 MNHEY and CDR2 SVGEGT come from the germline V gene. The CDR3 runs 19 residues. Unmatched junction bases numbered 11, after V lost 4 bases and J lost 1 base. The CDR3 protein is CASSFPRDRGPGSNQPQHF. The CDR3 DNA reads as TGTGCCAGCAGTTTCCCGCGGGACAGGGGGCCTGGGAGCAATCAGCCCCAGCATTTT.

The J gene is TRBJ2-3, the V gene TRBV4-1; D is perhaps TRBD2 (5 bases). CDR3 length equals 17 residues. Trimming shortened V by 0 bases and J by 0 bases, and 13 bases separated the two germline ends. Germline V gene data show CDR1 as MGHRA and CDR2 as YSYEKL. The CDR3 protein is CASSQDHTGSSTDTQYF. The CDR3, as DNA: TGCGCCAGCAGCCAAGATCACACGGGGTCTAGCACAGATACGCAGTATTTT.

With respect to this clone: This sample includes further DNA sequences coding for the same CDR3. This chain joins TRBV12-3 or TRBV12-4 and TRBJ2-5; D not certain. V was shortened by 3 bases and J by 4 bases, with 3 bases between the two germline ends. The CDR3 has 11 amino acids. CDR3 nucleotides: TGTGCCAGCAGTTTCCGAGAGACCCAGTACTTC. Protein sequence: CASSFRETQYF.

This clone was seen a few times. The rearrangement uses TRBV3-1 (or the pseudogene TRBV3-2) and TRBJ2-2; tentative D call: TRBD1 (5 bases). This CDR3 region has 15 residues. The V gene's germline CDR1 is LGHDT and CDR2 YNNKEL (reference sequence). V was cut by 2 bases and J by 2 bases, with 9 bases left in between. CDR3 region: CASSQTRVNTGELFF. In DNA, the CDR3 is TGTGCCAGCAGCCAAACCAGGGTCAACACCGGGGAGCTGTTTTTT.

This CDR3 is CASSRDRGRSGELFF. The CDR3 region has the DNA TGTGCCAGCAGCAGGGACAGGGGAAGATCCGGGGAGCTGTTTTTT. This chain uses TRBV7-2 with TRBJ2-2; 10 bases map to TRBD1. This CDR3 contains 15 residues. Germline V lookup: CDR1 SGHTA, CDR2 FQGNSA. J gave up 6 bases and V 5 bases, and 6 bases lay outside the gene matches.

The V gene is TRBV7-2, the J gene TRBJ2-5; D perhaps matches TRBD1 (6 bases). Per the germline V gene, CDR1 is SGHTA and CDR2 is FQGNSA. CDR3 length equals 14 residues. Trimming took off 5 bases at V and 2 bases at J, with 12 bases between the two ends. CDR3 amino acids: CASSPRTVQETQYF. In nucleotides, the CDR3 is TGTGCCAGCAGCCCTCGGACAGTTCAAGAGACCCAGTACTTC.

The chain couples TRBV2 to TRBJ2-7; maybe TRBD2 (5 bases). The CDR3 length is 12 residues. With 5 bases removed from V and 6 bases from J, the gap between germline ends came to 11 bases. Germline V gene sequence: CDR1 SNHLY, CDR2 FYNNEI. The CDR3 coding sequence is TGTGCCAGCAGTTCTCAAGGACTCGAGCAGTACTTC. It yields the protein CASSSQGLEQYF.

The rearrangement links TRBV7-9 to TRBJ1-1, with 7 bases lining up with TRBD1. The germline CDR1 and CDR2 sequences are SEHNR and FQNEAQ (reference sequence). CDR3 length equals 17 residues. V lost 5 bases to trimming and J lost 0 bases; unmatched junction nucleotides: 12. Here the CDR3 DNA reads TGTGCCAGCAGCACACCCCGACAGGGATGGATGAACACTGAAGCTTTCTTT. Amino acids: CASSTPRQGWMNTEAFF.

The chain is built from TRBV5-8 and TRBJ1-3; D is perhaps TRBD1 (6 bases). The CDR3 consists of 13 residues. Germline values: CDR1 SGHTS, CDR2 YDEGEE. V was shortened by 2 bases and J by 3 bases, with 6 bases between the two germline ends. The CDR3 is CASSFRGGNTIYF. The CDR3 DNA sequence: TGTGCCAGCAGCTTCAGGGGTGGAAACACCATATATTTT.

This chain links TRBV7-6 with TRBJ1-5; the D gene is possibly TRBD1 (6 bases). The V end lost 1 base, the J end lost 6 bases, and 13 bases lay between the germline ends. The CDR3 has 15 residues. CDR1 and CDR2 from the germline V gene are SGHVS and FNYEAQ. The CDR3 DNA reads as TGTGCCAGCAGCTTAGATAGGGGGTTCGCTCAGCCCCAGCATTTT. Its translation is CASSLDRGFAQPQHF.

CDR3 residues: CASSFDLAKYNEQFF. The CDR3, as DNA: TGTGCCAGCAGCTTCGACCTAGCGAAATACAATGAGCAGTTCTTC. This chain connects TRBV11-2 to TRBJ2-1, with a weak D call TRBD2 (6 bases). Per germline, CDR1 SGHAT and CDR2 FQNNGV. V lost 3 bases to trimming and J lost 4 bases, with 13 bases between them. This CDR3 has 15 residues.

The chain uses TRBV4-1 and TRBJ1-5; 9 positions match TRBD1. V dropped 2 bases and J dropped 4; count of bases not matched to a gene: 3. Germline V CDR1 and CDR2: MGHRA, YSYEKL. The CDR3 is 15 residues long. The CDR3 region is CASSQPGQGNQPQHF. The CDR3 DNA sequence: TGCGCCAGCAGCCAACCGGGACAGGGTAATCAGCCCCAGCATTTT.

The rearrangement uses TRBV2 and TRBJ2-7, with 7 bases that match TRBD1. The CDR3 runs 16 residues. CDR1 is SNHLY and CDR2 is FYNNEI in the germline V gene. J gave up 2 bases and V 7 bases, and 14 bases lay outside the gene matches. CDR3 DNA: TGTGCCAGCAAAGGAGCCCCAGGACAGGTTGCCTACGAGCAGTACTTC. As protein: CASKGAPGQVAYEQYF. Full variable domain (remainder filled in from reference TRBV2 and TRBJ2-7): EPEVTQTPSHQVTQMGQEVILRCVPISNHLYFYWYRQILGQKVEFLVSFYNNEISEKSEIFDDQFSVERPDGSNFTLKIRSTKLEDSAMYFCASKGAPGQVAYEQYFGPGTRLTVT.

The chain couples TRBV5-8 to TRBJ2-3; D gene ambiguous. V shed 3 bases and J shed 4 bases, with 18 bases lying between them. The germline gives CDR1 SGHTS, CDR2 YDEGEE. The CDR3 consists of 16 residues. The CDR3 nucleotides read TGTGCCAGCAGCTCCCGGCGCGGCCACACGGCAGATACGCAGTATTTT. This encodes CASSSRRGHTADTQYF.

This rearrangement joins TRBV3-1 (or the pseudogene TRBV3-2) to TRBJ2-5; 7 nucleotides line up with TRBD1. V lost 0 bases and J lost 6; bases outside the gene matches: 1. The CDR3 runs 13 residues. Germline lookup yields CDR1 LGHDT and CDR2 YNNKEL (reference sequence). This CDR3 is CASSQETGKTQYF. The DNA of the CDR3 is TGTGCCAGCAGCCAAGAGACAGGGAAGACCCAGTACTTC.

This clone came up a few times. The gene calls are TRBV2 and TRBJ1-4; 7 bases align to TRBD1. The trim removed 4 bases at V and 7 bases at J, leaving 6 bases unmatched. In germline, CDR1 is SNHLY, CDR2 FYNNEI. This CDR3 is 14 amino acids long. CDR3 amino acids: CASSVGDSGEKLFF. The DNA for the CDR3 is TGTGCCAGCAGTGTGGGGGACAGCGGTGAAAAACTGTTTTTT.

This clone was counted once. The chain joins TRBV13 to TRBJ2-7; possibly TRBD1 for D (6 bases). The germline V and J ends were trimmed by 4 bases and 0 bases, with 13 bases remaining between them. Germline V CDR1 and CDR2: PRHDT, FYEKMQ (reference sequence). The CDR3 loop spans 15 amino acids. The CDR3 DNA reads TGTGCCAGCAGCTCCCGACAGGAGATCTCCTACGAGCAGTACTTC. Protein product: CASSSRQEISYEQYF.

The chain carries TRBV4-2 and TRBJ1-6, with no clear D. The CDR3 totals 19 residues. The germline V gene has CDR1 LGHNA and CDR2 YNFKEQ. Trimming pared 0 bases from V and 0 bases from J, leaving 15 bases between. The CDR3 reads CASSQDPTGESSYNSPLHF. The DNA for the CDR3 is TGTGCCAGCAGCCAAGATCCCACCGGGGAGAGCTCCTATAATTCACCCCTCCACTTT.

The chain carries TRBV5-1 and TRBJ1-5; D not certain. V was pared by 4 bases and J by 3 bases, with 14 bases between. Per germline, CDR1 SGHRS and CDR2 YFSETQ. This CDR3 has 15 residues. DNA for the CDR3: TGCGCCAGCAGCCTGACGGGGAATCTCAATCAGCCCCAGCATTTT. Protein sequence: CASSLTGNLNQPQHF.

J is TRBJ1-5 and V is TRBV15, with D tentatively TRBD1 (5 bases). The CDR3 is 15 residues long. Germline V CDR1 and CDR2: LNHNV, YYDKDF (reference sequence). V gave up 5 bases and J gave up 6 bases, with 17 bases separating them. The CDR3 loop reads CATSPPRGWGQPQHF. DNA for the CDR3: TGTGCCACCAGCCCACCTAGGGGTTGGGGTCAGCCCCAGCATTTT. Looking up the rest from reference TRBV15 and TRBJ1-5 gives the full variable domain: DAMVIQNPRYQVTQFGKPVTLSCSQTLNHNVMYWYQQKSSQAPKLLFHYYDKDFNNEADTPDNFQSRRPNTSFCFLDIRSPGLGDTAMYLCATSPPRGWGQPQHFGDGTRLSIL.

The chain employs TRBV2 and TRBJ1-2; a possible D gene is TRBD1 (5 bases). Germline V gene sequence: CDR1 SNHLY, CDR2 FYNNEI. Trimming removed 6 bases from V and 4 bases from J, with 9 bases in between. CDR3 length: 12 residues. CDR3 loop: CASRLGGYGYTF. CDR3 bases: TGTGCCAGCAGATTGGGGGGCTATGGCTACACCTTC.

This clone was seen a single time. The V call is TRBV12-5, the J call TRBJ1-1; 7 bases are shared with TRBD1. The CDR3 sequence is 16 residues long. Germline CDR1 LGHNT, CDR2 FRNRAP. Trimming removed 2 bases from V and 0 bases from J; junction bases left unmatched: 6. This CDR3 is CASGLRDSFMNTEAFF. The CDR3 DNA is TGTGCTAGTGGTTTGAGGGACAGCTTCATGAACACTGAAGCTTTCTTT.

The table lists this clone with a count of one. CDR3 amino acids: CSAMDSGSEKLFF. CDR3 nucleotide sequence: TGCAGCGCAATGGACAGTGGGAGCGAAAAACTGTTTTTT. This chain uses TRBV29-1 with TRBJ1-4, with D perhaps matching TRBD1 (6 bases). V lost 7 bases and J lost 8, with 17 bases in between. Germline V gene data show CDR1 as SQVTM and CDR2 as ANQGSEA. The CDR3 loop spans 13 amino acids. The full variable domain, rest sourced from reference TRBV29-1 and TRBJ1-4, is SAVISQKPSRDICQRGTSLTIQCQVDSQVTMMFWYRQQPGQSLTLIATANQGSEATYESGFVIDKFPISRPNLTFSTLTVSNMSPEDSSIYLCSAMDSGSEKLFFGSGTQLSVL.